Each of the 27 T cell receptor beta chains below was sequenced from the same sample in a study of T cells after yellow fever vaccination. In TCRdb, the 5' RACE reads were re-called with MiXCR into one record per CDR3 protein. The table has 95,000 to 150,000 distinct CDR3 sequences, 7.4% seen once. The sequences come from CD4+ T cells sorted from PBMCs, collected roughly 10 days after the first yellow fever vaccination. These receptors originate from a man aged 18 to 29 who received the YFV17D yellow fever vaccine.

This clonotype was recorded a few times. The rearrangement joins TRBV7-2 to TRBJ1-2; no clear D. Per the germline V gene, CDR1 is SGHTA and CDR2 is FQGNSA. The CDR3 is 13 amino acids. Trimming stripped 2 bases from V and 7 bases from J, with 11 bases between. CDR3 loop: CASSLITSLGYTF. In DNA, the CDR3 is TGTGCCAGCAGCTTAATTACATCTCTTGGCTACACCTTC.

Many counts were recorded for this clonotype. The chain uses TRBV7-9 and TRBJ1-2, with D possibly matching TRBD1 (6 bases). Trimming took off 7 bases at V and 2 bases at J, with 14 bases between the two ends. The germline gives CDR1 SEHNR, CDR2 FQNEAQ (reference sequence). There are 14 residues in the CDR3. The CDR3 DNA follows: TGTGCCAGCACCCCGGGACATCAAAACTATGGCTACACCTTC. Protein product: CASTPGHQNYGYTF.

The rearrangement links TRBV7-9 to TRBJ2-1; 10 positions match TRBD2. Losses at the gene ends were 11 bases for V and 1 base for J; bases not matched to a gene: 8. The CDR3 is 15 amino acids. Germline CDR1 and CDR2: SEHNR and FQNEAQ (reference sequence). CDR3 DNA sequence: TGTGCCGGGGATCTGGGACTAGCGTCCTACAATGAGCAGTTCTTC. Residues: CAGDLGLASYNEQFF.

This clonotype was seen repeatedly, ten times or more. The CDR3 DNA reads as TGCAGTGCTAGAGACGGGGCTAACACCGGGGAGCTGTTTTTT. Its protein product is CSARDGANTGELFF. V and J are TRBV20-1 and TRBJ2-2; either TRBD1 or TRBD2 may supply D (5 bases each). The germline CDR1 and CDR2 sequences are DFQATT and SNEGSKA (reference sequence). This CDR3 has 14 amino acids. Trimming took 0 bases from V and 2 from J, leaving 7 bases between them.

The sample holds a few counts of this clonotype. Here the CDR3 reads CASSPSLAGFGGYTF. The DNA for the CDR3 is TGTGCCAGCAGCCCTTCCTTGGCGGGGTTTGGCGGCTACACCTTC. J is TRBJ1-2 and V is TRBV3-1; D unresolved. CDR3 length equals 15 residues. CDR1 is LGHDT, CDR2 YNNKEL, per germline (reference sequence). Trimming removed 4 bases at V and 8 bases at J, with 20 bases between. Using reference TRBV3-1 and TRBJ1-2 for the parts outside the CDR3, the full variable domain is DTAVSQTPKYLVTQMGNDKSIKCEQNLGHDTMYWYKQDSKKFLKIMFSYNNKELIINETVPNRFSPKSPDKAHLNLHINSLELGDSAVYFCASSPSLAGFGGYTFGSGTRLTVV.

The sample holds many counts of this clonotype. The chain uses TRBV5-1 and TRBJ2-1; 7 bases map to TRBD1. The CDR3 is 16 residues long. The junction had 11 bases not matched to a gene; V was cut back by 4 bases and J by 4 bases. Germline CDR1 and CDR2: SGHRS and YFSETQ. For the CDR3, the DNA is TGCGCCAGCAGCCCGGTAACAGGGGCGACGTACAATGAGCAGTTCTTC. This codes for CASSPVTGATYNEQFF. Combining the CDR3 with reference TRBV5-1 and TRBJ2-1 gives the whole variable domain KAGVTQTPRYLIKTRGQQVTLSCSPISGHRSVSWYQQTPGQGLQFLFEYFSETQRNKGNFPGRFSGRQFSNSRSEMNVSTLELGDSALYLCASSPVTGATYNEQFFGPGTRLTVL.

This clonotype was recorded at least ten times. The rearrangement uses TRBV7-8 and TRBJ1-2; 7 bases are a match to TRBD1. CDR1 is SGHVS, CDR2 FQNEAQ, per germline. This CDR3 comprises 21 residues. J gave up 7 bases and V 3 bases, and 29 bases lay outside the gene matches. CDR3 DNA: TGTGCCAGCAGCTTGGTTTCGTTGGGCAGATTTTTGACAGGGCCTGGGGGTGGCTACACCTTC. Protein: CASSLVSLGRFLTGPGGGYTF.

At least ten counts were recorded for this clonotype. The chain has TRBV6-1 and TRBJ2-7; TRBD1 matches at 7 bases. Germline trimming cut 6 bases from V and 6 bases from J; bases unmatched to any gene: 11. There are 14 residues in the CDR3. The germline V gene has CDR1 MNHNS and CDR2 SASEGT. This CDR3 reads CASRRQGLAAEQYF. The CDR3 bases are TGTGCCAGCAGAAGACAGGGATTGGCAGCCGAGCAGTACTTC.

This clonotype was found many times. The V call is TRBV7-2, the J call TRBJ2-1; the D is unclear. The germline V gene has CDR1 SGHTA and CDR2 FQGNSA. The CDR3 totals 11 residues. The germline V and J ends were trimmed by 5 bases and 4 bases, with 3 bases remaining between them. CDR3 region: CASSAYNEQFF. DNA of the CDR3: TGTGCCAGCAGCGCATACAATGAGCAGTTCTTC.

This clonotype was counted ten times or more. The chain is built from TRBV29-1 and TRBJ2-1, with TRBD1 matching over 8 bases. There are 17 residues in the CDR3. V was clipped by 0 bases and J by 0 bases; unmatched bases: 7. Germline V CDR1 and CDR2: SQVTM, ANQGSEA. DNA of the CDR3: TGCAGCGTTGAAGATGGCAGGACAGGGTTCTCCTACAATGAGCAGTTCTTC. Translated: CSVEDGRTGFSYNEQFF.

This clonotype was seen ten or more times. The gene calls are TRBV5-4 and TRBJ2-2; TRBD2 is a possible D gene (5 bases). From germline, CDR1 is SGHNT and CDR2 YYREEE (reference sequence). The V end lost 1 base, the J end lost 7 bases, and 11 bases lay between the germline ends. The CDR3 runs to 14 residues. The CDR3 DNA follows: TGTGCCAGCAGCTTGAATTCGGGGAACGGGGAGCTGTTTTTT. This sequence encodes CASSLNSGNGELFF.

This clonotype came up many times. V and J are TRBV6-1 and TRBJ1-1; D is uncertain. V lost 5 bases and J lost 8, with 15 bases in between. Germline V gene sequence: CDR1 MNHNS, CDR2 SASEGT. The CDR3 has 13 amino acids. The CDR3 spells CASSPGTRNEAFF. CDR3 coding DNA: TGTGCCAGCAGTCCGGGAACCCGCAACGAAGCTTTCTTT.

This clonotype has a count of ten or more. This chain joins TRBV3-1 and TRBJ2-4; possibly TRBD1 for D (5 bases). The ends were cut back, 4 bases at V and 7 bases at J, with 8 bases in the middle. Looked up from germline, CDR1 is LGHDT and CDR2 is YNNKEL (reference sequence). This CDR3 has 12 residues. The DNA of the CDR3 is TGTGCCAGCAGCCTGACAGCGAACATTCAGTACTTC. It translates to CASSLTANIQYF.

This clonotype occurred many times. This chain uses TRBV20-1 with TRBJ2-7; 8 positions agree with TRBD2. CDR1 DFQATT and CDR2 SNEGSKA come from the germline V gene (reference sequence). The trim removed 3 bases at V and 2 bases at J, leaving 12 bases unmatched. This CDR3 spans 16 amino acids. The CDR3 bases are TGCAGTGCTAGGGACCCAGGAGCGGGGGATACCTACGAGCAGTACTTC. It codes for CSARDPGAGDTYEQYF.

This clonotype came up many times. The chain links TRBV12-3 or TRBV12-4 to TRBJ1-1; TRBD1 is a possible D gene (6 bases). The length of the CDR3 is 14 residues. V was cut by 3 bases and J by 0 bases, with 8 bases left in between. The CDR3 spells CASSLTGVNTEAFF. DNA of the CDR3: TGTGCCAGCAGTTTGACAGGCGTGAACACTGAAGCTTTCTTT.

This clonotype was observed a few times. The V call is TRBV20-1, the J call TRBJ1-2; D remains ambiguous. Germline V gene sequence: CDR1 DFQATT, CDR2 SNEGSKA (reference sequence). This CDR3 has 13 residues. Trimming removed 3 bases from V and 6 bases from J, with 14 bases in between. The CDR3: CSARDPLRNGYTF. The CDR3, as DNA: TGCAGTGCTAGGGACCCTCTCAGGAATGGCTACACCTTC.

This clonotype was detected many times. The chain links TRBV11-2 to TRBJ1-1, with D hard to call. The CDR3 sequence is 13 residues long. CDR1 and CDR2 from the germline V gene are SGHAT and FQNNGV. The V end was cut by 2 bases, the J end by 10 bases, with 14 bases between. The CDR3 bases are TGTGCCAGCAGCTTATGGGCCACAATAGGAGCTTTCTTT. Residues: CASSLWATIGAFF.

A few counts support this clonotype. The gene calls are TRBV30 and TRBJ2-5; D not certain. The CDR3 is 11 residues long. The V gene lost 2 bases and the J gene lost 2 bases, with 3 bases spanning the gap. Germline V CDR1 and CDR2: GTSNPN, SVGIG (reference sequence). CDR3 residues: CAWSIQETQYF. CDR3 nucleotide sequence: TGTGCCTGGAGTATTCAAGAGACCCAGTACTTC.

This clonotype has at least ten counts. CDR3 sequence: CASRHEAGGGDTQYF. As DNA, the CDR3 is TGTGCCAGCAGACACGAAGCGGGGGGAGGTGATACGCAGTATTTT. V is TRBV7-8 and J is TRBJ2-3, with 9 bases aligning to TRBD2. The V gene's germline CDR1 is SGHVS and CDR2 FQNEAQ. This CDR3 is 15 amino acids long. V shed 6 bases, J shed 6 bases, and the junction held 10 bases outside the gene matches. Full variable domain (remainder filled in from reference TRBV7-8 and TRBJ2-3): GAGVSQSPRYKVAKRGQDVALRCDPISGHVSLFWYQQALGQGPEFLTYFQNEAQLDKSGLPSDRFFAERPEGSVSTLKIQRTQQEDSAVYLCASRHEAGGGDTQYFGPGTRLTVL.

This clonotype was seen repeatedly, ten times or more. This chain uses TRBV28 with TRBJ2-7; unclear D gene. The CDR3 has 12 amino acids. CDR1 and CDR2 from the germline V gene are MDHEN and SYDVKM. V shed 3 bases and J shed 1 base, with 4 bases lying between them. The CDR3 loop is CASSFSSYEQYF. For the CDR3, the DNA is TGTGCCAGCAGTTTCTCTTCCTACGAGCAGTACTTC. Filled out from reference TRBV28 and TRBJ2-7, the complete variable domain reads DVKVTQSSRYLVKRTGEKVFLECVQDMDHENMFWYRQDPGLGLRLIYFSYDVKMKEKGDIPEGYSVSREKKERFSLILESASTNQTSMYLCASSFSSYEQYFGPGTRLTVT.

The sample holds many counts of this clonotype. The gene calls are TRBV7-9 and TRBJ2-3; D is perhaps TRBD1 or TRBD2 (5 bases each). V was clipped by 2 bases and J by 6 bases, with 12 bases between them. Germline V gene data show CDR1 as SEHNR and CDR2 as FQNEAQ (reference sequence). CDR3 length: 14 amino acids. This chain's CDR3 is CASSLTGLVDTQYF. For the CDR3, the DNA is TGTGCCAGCAGCTTAACGGGGCTGGTGGATACGCAGTATTTT.

This clonotype was found a few times. The V gene is TRBV28, the J gene TRBJ1-6; D is perhaps TRBD1 (6 bases). The V gene's germline CDR1 is MDHEN and CDR2 SYDVKM. Trimming took off 6 bases at V and 9 bases at J, with 15 bases between the two ends. CDR3 size: 14 residues. CDR3 in DNA: TGTGCCAGCAGCCCCGGGACCAGGGGTTCACCCCTCCACTTT. It yields the protein CASSPGTRGSPLHF.

This clonotype was recorded many times. The chain is built from TRBV5-1 and TRBJ1-2; maybe TRBD1 (5 bases). Looked up from germline, CDR1 is SGHRS and CDR2 is YFSETQ. V was clipped by 7 bases and J by 8 bases, with 18 bases between them. This CDR3 has 13 amino acids. The CDR3 is CASRPAAGEGYTF. The DNA of the CDR3 is TGCGCCAGCCGACCCGCGGCGGGGGAGGGCTACACCTTC.

The V gene is TRBV20-1, the J gene TRBJ2-3; 10 bases align to TRBD2. This CDR3 has 14 residues. With 3 bases clipped from V and 13 bases from J, the junction kept 13 bases outside the gene matches. The germline gives CDR1 DFQATT, CDR2 SNEGSKA (reference sequence). CDR3 sequence: CSASETSGPYWEYF. The CDR3 region has the DNA TGCAGTGCTAGCGAGACTAGCGGGCCCTATTGGGAGTATTTT.

The J gene is TRBJ1-2, the V gene TRBV7-2; unclear D gene. V gave up 1 base and J gave up 2 bases, with 5 bases separating them. Germline CDR1 and CDR2: SGHTA and FQGNSA. The CDR3 has 13 residues. This CDR3 is CASSLDANYGYTF. The DNA of the CDR3 is TGTGCCAGCAGCTTAGACGCGAACTATGGCTACACCTTC. Drawing the rest from reference TRBV7-2 and TRBJ1-2, the complete variable domain is GAGVSQSPSNKVTEKGKDVELRCDPISGHTALYWYRQSLGQGLEFLIYFQGNSAPDKSGLPSDRFSAERTGGSVSTLTIQRTQQEDSAVYLCASSLDANYGYTFGSGTRLTVV.

This clonotype was detected many times. V is TRBV5-1 and J is TRBJ2-5; possibly TRBD1 or TRBD2 for D (5 bases each). Germline V CDR1 and CDR2: SGHRS, YFSETQ. V gave up 4 bases and J gave up 5 bases, with 12 bases separating them. CDR3 length equals 13 residues. The CDR3 is CASSPGTGETQYF. The CDR3 nucleotides are TGCGCCAGCAGCCCCGGGACCGGGGAGACCCAGTACTTC.

This clonotype occurred many times. This chain connects TRBV12-3 or TRBV12-4 to TRBJ1-3; D not certain. With 4 bases removed from V and 2 bases from J, the gap between germline ends came to 6 bases. The CDR3 runs 13 residues. The CDR3 is CASSSPTGNTIYF. The CDR3 nucleotides are TGTGCCAGCAGTTCTCCGACTGGAAACACCATATATTTT.